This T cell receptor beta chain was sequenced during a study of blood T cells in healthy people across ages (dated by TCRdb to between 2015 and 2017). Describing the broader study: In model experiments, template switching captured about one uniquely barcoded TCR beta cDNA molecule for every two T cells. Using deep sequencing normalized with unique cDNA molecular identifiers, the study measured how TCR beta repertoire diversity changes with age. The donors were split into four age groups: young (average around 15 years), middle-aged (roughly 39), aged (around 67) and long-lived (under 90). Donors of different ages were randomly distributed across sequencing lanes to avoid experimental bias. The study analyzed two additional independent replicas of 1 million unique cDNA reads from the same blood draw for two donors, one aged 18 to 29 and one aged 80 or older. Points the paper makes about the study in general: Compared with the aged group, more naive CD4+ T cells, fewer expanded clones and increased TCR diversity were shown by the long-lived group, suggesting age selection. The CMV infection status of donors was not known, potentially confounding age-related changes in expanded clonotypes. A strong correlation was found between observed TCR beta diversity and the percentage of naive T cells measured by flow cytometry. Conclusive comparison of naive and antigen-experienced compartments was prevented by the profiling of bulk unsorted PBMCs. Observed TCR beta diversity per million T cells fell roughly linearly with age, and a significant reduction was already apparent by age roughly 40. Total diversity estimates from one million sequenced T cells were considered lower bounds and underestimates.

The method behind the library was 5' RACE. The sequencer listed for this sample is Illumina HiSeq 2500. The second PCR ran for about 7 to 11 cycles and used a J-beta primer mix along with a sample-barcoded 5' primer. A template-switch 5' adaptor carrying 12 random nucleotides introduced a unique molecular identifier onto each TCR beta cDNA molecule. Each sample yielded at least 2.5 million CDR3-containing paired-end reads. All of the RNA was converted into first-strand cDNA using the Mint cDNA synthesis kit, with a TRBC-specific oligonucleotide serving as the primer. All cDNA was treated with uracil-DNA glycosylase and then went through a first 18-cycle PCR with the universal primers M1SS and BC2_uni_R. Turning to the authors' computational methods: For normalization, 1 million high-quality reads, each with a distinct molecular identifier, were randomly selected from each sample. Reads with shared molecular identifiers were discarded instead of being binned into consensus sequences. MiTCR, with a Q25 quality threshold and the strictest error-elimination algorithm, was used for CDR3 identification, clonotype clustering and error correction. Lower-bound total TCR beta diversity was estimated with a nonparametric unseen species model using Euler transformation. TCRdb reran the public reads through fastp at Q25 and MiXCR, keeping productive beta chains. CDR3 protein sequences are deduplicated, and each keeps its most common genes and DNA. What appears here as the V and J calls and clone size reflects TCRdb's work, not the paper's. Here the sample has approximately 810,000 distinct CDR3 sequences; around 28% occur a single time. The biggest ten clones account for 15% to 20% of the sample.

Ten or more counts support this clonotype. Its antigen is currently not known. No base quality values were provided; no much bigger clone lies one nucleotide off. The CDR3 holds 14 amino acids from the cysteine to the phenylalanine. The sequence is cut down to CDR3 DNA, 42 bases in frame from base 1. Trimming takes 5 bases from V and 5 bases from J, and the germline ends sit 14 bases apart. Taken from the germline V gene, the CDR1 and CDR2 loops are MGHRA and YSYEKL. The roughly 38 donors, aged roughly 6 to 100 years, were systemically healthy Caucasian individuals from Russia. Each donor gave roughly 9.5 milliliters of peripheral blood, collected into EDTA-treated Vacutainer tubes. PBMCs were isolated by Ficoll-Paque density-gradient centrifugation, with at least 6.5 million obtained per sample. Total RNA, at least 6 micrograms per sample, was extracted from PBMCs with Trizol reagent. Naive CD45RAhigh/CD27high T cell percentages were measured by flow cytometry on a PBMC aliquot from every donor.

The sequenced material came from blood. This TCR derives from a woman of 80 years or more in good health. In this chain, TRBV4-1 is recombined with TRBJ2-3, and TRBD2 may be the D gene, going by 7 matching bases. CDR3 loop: CASSKGGAGDTQYF. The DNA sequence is TGCGCCAGCAGCAAAGGGGGGGCGGGAGATACGCAGTATTTT.